Following are 19 T cell receptor beta chains from one sample sequenced in a study of beta chain features in type 1 diabetes. Study-level results: Shortening that was moderate but significant affected the TCRB CDR3s of Type 1 diabetes patients in all four CD4+ subsets.

What was sequenced were expressed TCRB transcripts, since all of the isolated RNA had been reverse transcribed. Data came from immunoSEQ multiplex PCR; TCRdb stores just in-frame clones and leaves some out. The sample shows around 710,000 clones, over 10% of them seen only once. No antigen has been assigned to these receptors. The sequencing sample was made of naive CD4+ T cells from blood. These receptors were taken from a man in his thirties or forties with type 1 diabetes.

This clone was counted a few times. The chain has TRBV10-3 and TRBJ1-6; weak D call: TRBD1 (6 bases). This CDR3 contains 14 residues. Trimming cost V 5 bases and J 10 bases, with 15 bases left between them. Germline CDR1 and CDR2: ENHRY and SYGVKD. The CDR3 sequence: CAISPLGGQSPLHF. In nucleotides, the CDR3 is TGTGCCATCAGTCCCTTGGGGGGACAATCACCCCTCCACTTT.

A few counts support this clone. The chain is built from TRBV9 and TRBJ1-3, with 7 bases matching TRBD1. J lost 9 bases, V lost 4 bases, and 10 bases had no gene match. CDR3 size: 14 residues. From germline, CDR1 is SGDLS and CDR2 YYNGEE. The CDR3 coding sequence is TGTGCCAGCAGCACCGACAGGGAAGGAGGCACCATATATTTT. Its translation is CASSTDREGGTIYF. Full variable domain (remainder filled in from reference TRBV9 and TRBJ1-3): DSGVTQTPKHLITATGQRVTLRCSPRSGDLSVYWYQQSLDQGLQFLIQYYNGEERAKGNILERFSAQQFPDLHSELNLSSLELGDSALYFCASSTDREGGTIYFGEGSWLTVV.

The genes are TRBV19 and TRBJ2-1; the match to TRBD2 covers 10 bases. J lost 0 bases, V lost 5 bases, and 10 bases had no gene match. Germline CDR1 reads LNHDA; CDR2 reads SQIVND (reference sequence). The CDR3 sequence is 18 residues long. CDR3 DNA sequence: TGTGCCAGTAGTCTGGATGCTAGCGGGGGTGACTCCTACAATGAGCAGTTCTTC. This sequence encodes CASSLDASGGDSYNEQFF.

This clone turned up a few times. This chain connects TRBV7-2 to TRBJ2-7; no firm D call. V gave up 4 bases and J gave up 2 bases, with 12 bases separating them. CDR3 length: 14 amino acids. CDR1 SGHTA and CDR2 FQGNSA come from the germline V gene. The CDR3 here is CASSSAGPPYEQYF. DNA for the CDR3: TGTGCCAGCAGCTCGGCCGGGCCTCCCTACGAGCAGTACTTC.

The chain has TRBV4-2 and TRBJ2-1, with TRBD1 identical over 11 bases. The CDR3 runs to 15 residues. J lost 7 bases, V lost 0 bases, and 2 bases had no gene match. CDR1 LGHNA and CDR2 YNFKEQ come from the germline V gene. The CDR3 loop reads CASSQEGTGGNEQFF. DNA of the CDR3: TGTGCCAGCAGCCAAGAAGGGACAGGGGGAAATGAGCAGTTCTTC.

This clone has more than one count but fewer than ten. The rearrangement joins TRBV29-1 to TRBJ2-1; TRBD1 aligns across 7 bases. The CDR3 covers 15 residues. V was clipped by 7 bases and J by 0 bases; unmatched bases: 9. Looked up from germline, CDR1 is SQVTM and CDR2 is ANQGSEA. The CDR3 region has the DNA TGCAGCGCCCGGACAGGAGCCACCTCCTACAATGAGCAGTTCTTC. Translating it yields CSARTGATSYNEQFF.

Notes on this clone: An end of the junction does not agree with germline; a read error may underlie this. This chain joins TRBV7-7 and TRBJ2-1, with TRBD1 as a possible D gene (6 bases). Germline-derived CDR1 and CDR2 are SSHAT and FNYEAQ (reference sequence). This CDR3 has 13 amino acids. The CDR3 DNA reads as TGTGCTAGCAGCTCAGGGGTAATTGATGAGCAGTTCTTC. This codes for CASSSGVIDEQFF.

This CDR3 reads CASSLSRAASSYEQYF. The CDR3 DNA follows: TGTGCCAGCAGTTTATCCCGGGCCGCAAGCTCCTACGAGCAGTACTTC. This rearrangement joins TRBV28 to TRBJ2-7; D unclear. V was pared by 1 base and J by 0 bases, with 13 bases between. Germline lookup yields CDR1 MDHEN and CDR2 SYDVKM. There are 16 residues in the CDR3.

In regard to this clone: This sample also contains other DNA sequences that code for the same CDR3. The chain links TRBV28 to TRBJ1-6; 9 nucleotides align to TRBD1. Germline V gene data show CDR1 as MDHEN and CDR2 as SYDVKM. The CDR3 runs to 15 residues. V shed 5 bases, J shed 8 bases, and the junction held 7 bases outside the gene matches. The CDR3 DNA sequence: TGTGCCAGCAGTACCCCCGGACAGGGGTATTCACCCCTCCACTTT. Its protein is CASSTPGQGYSPLHF. The full variable domain, with the rest looked up from reference TRBV28 and TRBJ1-6, is DVKVTQSSRYLVKRTGEKVFLECVQDMDHENMFWYRQDPGLGLRLIYFSYDVKMKEKGDIPEGYSVSREKKERFSLILESASTNQTSMYLCASSTPGQGYSPLHFGNGTRLTVT.

This chain uses TRBV28 with TRBJ1-2; possible D gene TRBD1, 6 bases. V shed 4 bases and J shed 0 bases, with 12 bases lying between them. The CDR3 loop spans 15 amino acids. Looked up from germline, CDR1 is MDHEN and CDR2 is SYDVKM. CDR3 sequence: CASSSTTGSNYGYTF. The CDR3 DNA reads as TGTGCCAGCAGTTCCACGACAGGCTCTAACTATGGCTACACCTTC.

This rearrangement joins TRBV12-5 to TRBJ2-3; 12 nucleotides agree with TRBD2. The trim removed 5 bases at V and 6 bases at J, leaving 6 bases unmatched. The CDR3 length is 15 residues. Germline V gene data show CDR1 as LGHNT and CDR2 as FRNRAP. The CDR3 nucleotides read TGTGCTAGTGGTCGGTCTAGCGGGGGGGCTGATACGCAGTATTTT. Protein sequence: CASGRSSGGADTQYF.

This clone was observed a few times. This chain joins TRBV7-9 and TRBJ2-7; 8 bases agree with TRBD1. This CDR3 is 14 amino acids long. J lost 1 base, V lost 5 bases, and 4 bases had no gene match. Germline V gene data show CDR1 as SEHNR and CDR2 as FQNEAQ (reference sequence). The CDR3 DNA is TGTGCCAGCAGCCCGGACAGGGCATCCTACGAGCAGTACTTC. It translates to CASSPDRASYEQYF.

This clone appeared a few times. The CDR3 region is CASRLITSSYNEQFF. The CDR3 DNA is TGCGCCAGCAGATTAATAACTTCATCCTACAATGAGCAGTTCTTC. This chain connects TRBV5-1 to TRBJ2-1, with no clear D. Trimming cost V 5 bases and J 1 base, with 13 bases left between them. This CDR3 has 15 amino acids. Germline V gene lookup returns CDR1 SGHRS and CDR2 YFSETQ.

This chain connects TRBV19 to TRBJ2-5; 12 bases map to TRBD2. Germline loops: CDR1 LNHDA, CDR2 SQIVND (reference sequence). The junction had 6 bases not matched to a gene; V was cut back by 6 bases and J by 4 bases. The CDR3 has 15 amino acids. CDR3 in DNA: TGTGCCAGTAGCCCTCTAGCGGGGGGGCGAGAGACCCAGTACTTC. It translates to CASSPLAGGRETQYF. Supplemented by reference TRBV19 and TRBJ2-5, the full variable domain reads DGGITQSPKYLFRKEGQNVTLSCEQNLNHDAMYWYRQDPGQGLRLIYYSQIVNDFQKGDIAEGYSVSREKKESFPLTVTSAQKNPTAFYLCASSPLAGGRETQYFGPGTRLLVL.

This clone was found a few times. Other nucleotide sequences from this sample produce the same CDR3. J is TRBJ1-5 and V is TRBV7-2; 7 nucleotides line up with TRBD1. The CDR3 runs 15 residues. From germline, CDR1 is SGHTA and CDR2 FQGNSA. Trimming removed 2 bases from V and 2 bases from J; junction bases left unmatched: 3. The CDR3 nucleotides read TGTGCCAGCAGCTTAAATGGACAGGGCAATCAGCCCCAGCATTTT. Protein: CASSLNGQGNQPQHF.

The rearrangement links TRBV19 to TRBJ2-7, with TRBD1 as a possible D gene (6 bases). The CDR3 loop spans 14 amino acids. Per germline, CDR1 LNHDA and CDR2 SQIVND (reference sequence). V was shortened by 7 bases and J by 3 bases, with 16 bases between the two germline ends. CDR3 coding DNA: TGTGCCAGTAAGACAGGTGCTATGGACTACGAGCAGTACTTC. This encodes CASKTGAMDYEQYF.

The V call is TRBV5-1, the J call TRBJ2-2; 7 bases match TRBD1. Looked up from germline, CDR1 is SGHRS and CDR2 is YFSETQ. The CDR3 covers 18 residues. V lost 2 bases to trimming and J lost 0 bases; unmatched junction nucleotides: 10. CDR3: CASSFGRDRPSNTGELFF. The CDR3 coding sequence is TGCGCCAGCAGCTTCGGTAGGGACAGACCATCGAACACCGGGGAGCTGTTTTTT. The full variable domain, completed using reference TRBV5-1 and TRBJ2-2, is KAGVTQTPRYLIKTRGQQVTLSCSPISGHRSVSWYQQTPGQGLQFLFEYFSETQRNKGNFPGRFSGRQFSNSRSEMNVSTLELGDSALYLCASSFGRDRPSNTGELFFGEGSRLTVL.

About this clone itself: Other DNA sequences in the sample encode the same CDR3. The genes are TRBV20-1 and TRBJ1-2; D not resolved. The V end lost 6 bases, the J end lost 8 bases, and 10 bases lay between the germline ends. Germline V lookup: CDR1 DFQATT, CDR2 SNEGSKA (reference sequence). The CDR3 length is 10 residues. The CDR3 protein is CSARGDGYTF. The DNA for the CDR3 is TGCAGTGCGCGGGGAGACGGCTACACCTTC.

DNA of the CDR3: TGTGCCAGCAGGAACAGGCTTAACTATGGCTACACCTTC. This sequence encodes CASRNRLNYGYTF. This sequence joins TRBV2 and TRBJ1-2; tentative D call: TRBD1 (5 bases). Trimming took off 6 bases at V and 1 base at J, with 9 bases between the two ends. The germline gives CDR1 SNHLY, CDR2 FYNNEI. The CDR3 has 13 amino acids.